This TCR beta chain comes out of a study of shared clonotypes between healthy human individuals. In the study overall: The cohort had a couple of women and three men, ages 18 to 49.

Using immunoSEQ multiplex PCR, the repertoire was profiled, and TCRdb retains in-frame clones only, with some absent. The table lists some 2,000,000 clones, almost 96% of them singletons. CDR3 length: 15 amino acids. Trimming shortened V by 0 bases and J by 3 bases, and 9 bases separated the two germline ends. CDR1 SGHRS and CDR2 YFSETQ come from the germline V gene. The V gene is TRBV5-1, the J gene TRBJ2-2, with D unresolved. Sequences were obtained from naive CD4+ T cells sorted from blood. As for subset: CD45RA+ positively selected. The TCR comes from a man aged 18 to 30 in good health. CDR3 region: CASSLGSEDTGELFF. The CDR3 region has the DNA TGCGCCAGCAGCTTGGGAAGCGAGGACACCGGGGAGCTGTTTTTT. Supplemented by reference TRBV5-1 and TRBJ2-2, the full variable domain reads KAGVTQTPRYLIKTRGQQVTLSCSPISGHRSVSWYQQTPGQGLQFLFEYFSETQRNKGNFPGRFSGRQFSNSRSEMNVSTLELGDSALYLCASSLGSEDTGELFFGEGSRLTVL.